The 21 T cell receptor beta chains below all came from one sample that was sequenced in a study of blood T cell repertoires in COVID-19 (dated by TCRdb to about 2020). The library was obtained by the immunoSEQ multiplex PCR assay. As stored in TCRdb, this immuneACCESS dataset retains in-frame rearrangements with V and J assigned. A fraction of the clones does not appear; measured against another copy, unresolved V genes explain less than half of the discrepancy, and the remainder lacks a known reason. Across this sample there are some 110,000 clones, with over 75% seen only once. About 3.9% of the sample comes from the top ten. Sequenced material: peripheral blood. Receptors originate from a man aged 45 to 65 with acute or convalescent COVID-19.

V usage is TRBV19 and J usage is TRBJ1-4, with 7 bases identical to TRBD1. Unmatched junction bases numbered 8, after V lost 5 bases and J lost 8 bases. This CDR3 comprises 14 residues. From germline, CDR1 is LNHDA and CDR2 SQIVND (reference sequence). The CDR3 coding sequence is TGTGCCAGTAGTTTTACAGGGGTCGGGGAAAAACTGTTTTTT. It yields the protein CASSFTGVGEKLFF.

The rearrangement links TRBV4-1 to TRBJ1-2; possibly TRBD1 for D (6 bases). Germline V gives CDR1 MGHRA, CDR2 YSYEKL. CDR3 length: 14 residues. The V end lost 4 bases, the J end lost 2 bases, and 11 bases lay between the germline ends. The CDR3 spells CASSPQGTNYGYTF. The CDR3, as DNA: TGCGCCAGCAGCCCTCAGGGGACCAACTATGGCTACACCTTC.

The CDR3: CASSLGDRELFF. CDR3 DNA sequence: TGTGCCAGCAGCTTAGGGGACAGGGAGCTGTTTTTT. V and J are TRBV7-9 and TRBJ2-2; D is possibly TRBD1 (6 bases). With 1 base removed from V and 9 bases from J, the gap between germline ends came to 6 bases. Germline CDR1 and CDR2: SEHNR and FQNEAQ (reference sequence). There are 12 residues in the CDR3.

The rearrangement links TRBV19 to TRBJ2-3; D possibly corresponds to TRBD2 (6 bases). The CDR3 is 14 residues long. Germline CDR1 reads LNHDA; CDR2 reads SQIVND (reference sequence). The V and J ends lost 3 bases and 0 bases respectively, with 7 bases between them. CDR3 sequence reads: CASSMGLSTDTQYF. In DNA, the CDR3 is TGTGCCAGTAGTATGGGACTCAGCACAGATACGCAGTATTTT.

The rearrangement uses TRBV5-1 and TRBJ1-1; the match to TRBD1 covers 10 bases. V was pared by 4 bases and J by 5 bases, with 11 bases of the junction left unmatched. The germline CDR1 and CDR2 sequences are SGHRS and YFSETQ. This CDR3 spans 16 amino acids. CDR3 bases: TGCGCCAGCAGCACGGGCACGACAGGGGGCGGAACTGAAGCTTTCTTT. This sequence encodes CASSTGTTGGGTEAFF. Full variable domain (remainder filled in from reference TRBV5-1 and TRBJ1-1): KAGVTQTPRYLIKTRGQQVTLSCSPISGHRSVSWYQQTPGQGLQFLFEYFSETQRNKGNFPGRFSGRQFSNSRSEMNVSTLELGDSALYLCASSTGTTGGGTEAFFGQGTRLTVV.

This chain links TRBV27 with TRBJ2-7; 7 nucleotides agree with TRBD1. Trimming at V came to 5 bases and at J to 4 bases, leaving 8 bases not matched to a gene. This CDR3 has 14 amino acids. The germline V gene has CDR1 MNHEY and CDR2 SMNVEV (reference sequence). The CDR3 sequence is CASSRGTAGYEQYF. CDR3 DNA: TGTGCCAGCAGTCGAGGGACAGCCGGTTACGAGCAGTACTTC.

This clone was observed once. The chain couples TRBV13 to TRBJ1-4, with D uncertain. Germline V gene data show CDR1 as PRHDT and CDR2 as FYEKMQ (reference sequence). This CDR3 comprises 16 residues. Trimming removed 1 base at V and 0 bases at J, with 9 bases between. CDR3 DNA: TGTGCCAGCAGCTTAGTCCAACTCGCAACTAATGAAAAACTGTTTTTT. This translates into CASSLVQLATNEKLFF.

The CDR3 is CASSMGGSGQLAGVYEQYF. For the CDR3, the DNA is TGTGCCAGTAGTATGGGGGGGTCAGGGCAACTAGCGGGAGTCTACGAGCAGTACTTC. V and J are TRBV19 and TRBJ2-7; 11 positions agree with TRBD2. The germline V gene has CDR1 LNHDA and CDR2 SQIVND (reference sequence). Trimming removed 3 bases from V and 3 bases from J; junction bases left unmatched: 16. The CDR3 has 19 amino acids.

V is TRBV18 and J is TRBJ2-1; the D is unclear. Looked up from germline, CDR1 is KGHSH and CDR2 is LQKENI. Trimming stripped 3 bases from V and 0 bases from J, with 12 bases between. The CDR3 is 16 amino acids. CDR3 coding DNA: TGTGCCAGCTCACCGACACAAGCCAGCTCCTACAATGAGCAGTTCTTC. It translates to CASSPTQASSYNEQFF.

This clone was seen a few times. The rearrangement uses TRBV2 and TRBJ1-1; the D gene is possibly TRBD1 (5 bases). Trimming removed 8 bases at V and 3 bases at J, with 13 bases between. Germline V CDR1 and CDR2: SNHLY, FYNNEI. The CDR3 is made up of 13 amino acids. CDR3 sequence (DNA): TGTGCCAGCTCCGATGGGGGGTACACTGAAGCTTTCTTT. This codes for CASSDGGYTEAFF.

The J gene is TRBJ2-7, the V gene TRBV28, with 7 bases fitting TRBD1. This CDR3 comprises 14 residues. Unmatched junction bases numbered 15, after V lost 4 bases and J lost 12 bases. Germline lookup yields CDR1 MDHEN and CDR2 SYDVKM. The CDR3 loop is CASSSGTVPSGRYF. As DNA, the CDR3 is TGTGCCAGCAGTTCCGGGACAGTTCCTTCCGGGCGGTACTTC.

The chain employs TRBV4-2 and TRBJ2-1; 16 bases line up with TRBD2. With 2 bases clipped from V and 5 bases from J, the junction kept 6 bases outside the gene matches. Germline V CDR1 and CDR2: LGHNA, YNFKEQ. The CDR3 has 18 residues. CDR3 residues: CASSQPGLAGGPDNEQFF. In nucleotides, the CDR3 is TGTGCCAGCAGCCAACCGGGACTAGCGGGGGGGCCAGACAATGAGCAGTTCTTC.

The J gene is TRBJ2-4, the V gene TRBV12-3 or TRBV12-4, with TRBD1 identical over 10 bases. CDR3 length: 12 amino acids. Trimming at V came to 6 bases and at J to 9 bases, leaving 2 bases not matched to a gene. CDR3 bases: TGTGCCAGCAGGGACAGGGGGTCCATTCAGTACTTC. Translated, it gives CASRDRGSIQYF.

This chain links TRBV19 with TRBJ2-7; possible D gene TRBD2, 6 bases. Per the germline V gene, CDR1 is LNHDA and CDR2 is SQIVND (reference sequence). The CDR3 runs to 16 residues. V lost 0 bases and J lost 1, with 13 bases in between. As DNA, the CDR3 is TGTGCCAGTAGTATAGATTCAGGGAGGACATCCTACGAGCAGTACTTC. Translating gives CASSIDSGRTSYEQYF.

This chain connects TRBV7-2 to TRBJ2-1; 10 nucleotides match TRBD2. The CDR3 is made up of 17 amino acids. Germline CDR1 is SGHTA and CDR2 is FQGNSA. V dropped 2 bases and J dropped 9; count of bases not matched to a gene: 13. The CDR3 reads CASSLFRASGSSGEQFF. The CDR3 bases are TGTGCCAGCAGCTTATTTCGGGCTAGCGGGAGTAGTGGTGAGCAGTTCTTC.

This clone was seen a handful of times. The CDR3 protein is CATHNLVSDEQYF. In DNA form, the CDR3 reads TGTGCCACTCACAATCTAGTTTCGGATGAGCAGTACTTC. This chain links TRBV28 with TRBJ2-7; no clear D gene. Deletions cut 10 bases from V and 7 bases from J, with 20 bases between. Germline lookup yields CDR1 MDHEN and CDR2 SYDVKM. This CDR3 region has 13 residues.

The chain combines TRBV6-5 with TRBJ1-6, with a possible D match to TRBD1 (5 bases). The CDR3 runs 15 residues. Trimming pared 4 bases from V and 8 bases from J, leaving 15 bases between. Looked up from germline, CDR1 is MNHEY and CDR2 is SVGAGI. The CDR3 nucleotides read TGTGCCAGCAGTTGGACCGGGACTCCAGATTCACCCCTCCACTTT. Its protein product is CASSWTGTPDSPLHF.

This chain connects TRBV6-5 to TRBJ2-2, with D possibly matching TRBD2 (5 bases). Germline V lookup: CDR1 MNHEY, CDR2 SVGAGI. Trimming shortened V by 8 bases and J by 0 bases, and 7 bases separated the two germline ends. The CDR3 is made up of 13 amino acids. CDR3 sequence (DNA): TGTGCCAGCGGGAGCGCGAACACCGGGGAGCTGTTTTTT. Its protein product is CASGSANTGELFF.

The V and J genes are TRBV27 and TRBJ2-7; TRBD1 aligns across 8 bases. J gave up 12 bases and V 3 bases, and 13 bases lay outside the gene matches. CDR1 and CDR2 (germline): MNHEY, SMNVEV (reference sequence). The CDR3 runs 14 residues. As DNA, the CDR3 is TGTGCCAGCAGTTTTACTTTCCAGGGGGCGCTTCCGTACTTC. Protein product: CASSFTFQGALPYF.

This rearrangement joins TRBV5-1 to TRBJ2-3; D unresolved. Germline V CDR1 and CDR2: SGHRS, YFSETQ. Trimming took 0 bases from V and 0 from J, leaving 5 bases between them. This CDR3 has 14 residues. CDR3 nucleotides: TGCGCCAGCAGCTTGGTTACTAGCACAGATACGCAGTATTTT. Protein: CASSLVTSTDTQYF.

The table lists this clone with a few counts. The V call is TRBV30, the J call TRBJ2-5, with 8 positions matching TRBD1. Trimming removed 2 bases from V and 4 bases from J; junction bases left unmatched: 6. Germline CDR1 and CDR2: GTSNPN and SVGIG (reference sequence). There are 14 residues in the CDR3. The CDR3 spells CAWSSGQAGETQYF. CDR3 DNA sequence: TGTGCCTGGAGTTCGGGACAGGCTGGAGAGACCCAGTACTTC.